The present T cell receptor beta chain was sequenced within a study of cytomegalovirus exposure and HLA in healthy donors (TCRdb year 2017). At the level of the whole study: An earlier analysis of roughly 570 of the donors reported 276 Gb of sequence data and 117 million unique TCR beta sequences obtained from around 180 million T cells. On average, 235,054 unique TCR beta nucleotide sequences were sequenced per donor among about 400 genotyped donors of the cohort, with approximately 18% of those sequences being non-productive. An earlier analysis of 587 of the donors applied high-throughput TCR beta sequencing to assess whether each TCR beta V gene segment acted as functional or pseudogenic. In addition to the first cohort of roughly 700 subjects, a separate validation cohort of approximately 110 different subjects was used. The genetic ancestry cluster associated with self-reported Caucasian donors included 81% of the roughly 360 genotyped donors. To study patterns of TCR occurrence, a later analysis re-analyzed previously published TCR beta repertoires from around 700 donors and added high-resolution HLA genotyping. A later genetic analysis took genome-wide SNP genotypes for about 55% of the roughly 700 donors and used that subset as a discovery cohort. An early release that covered several hundred HLA-typed donors contained approximately 300 gigabases of sequencing data and 80 million or so unique TCR sequences. Roughly 5 DR-DQ haplotypes were handled as single units for association and clustering, since linkage in the cohort was strong. Donor age, sex, ethnicity and CMV serostatus were collected together with the repertoire data. The study used immunosequencing to profile the T cell repertoires of about 670 subjects and linked those repertoires to cytomegalovirus serostatus. Rather than using new phenotypic data, the later analysis identified candidate immune exposures from TCR beta sequences and from how often those sequences occurred across donors. Every repertoire in the discovery cohort had been generated on one and the same sequencing platform. HLA typing included class I and class II loci at four-digit resolution. The number of typed donors differed by locus: 629-630 for A, B, C, DRB1 and DQB1; 500 to 550 for DQA1; around 580 for DPA1; and around 490 for DPB1. The aim of the study was to test whether cataloging public T cell receptors could identify signatures of past pathogen exposure. The study combined high-throughput TCR immunosequencing, statistical association of individual TCRs with disease status, and machine learning to predict cytomegalovirus infection status. The paper's findings and limits, for the study overall: A later analysis associated 16,951 TCR beta sequences with specific HLA alleles at a false discovery rate of 0.05. The presence/absence analyses assumed that sequencing depth was roughly uniform across donors, and that assumption may not be true. According to a later analysis, TCR association rates differed among HLA loci, with DRB1 alleles showing the most associated TCRs and HLA-C alleles showing the fewest. CMV serostatus was the only immune exposure information available for the cohort. Compared with the roughly 670-donor mean, donors in an Asian-associated ancestry cluster had fewer N-insertions in productive TCRs, according to a later genetic analysis. A later analysis reported that several top co-occurrence clusters appeared linked to parvovirus B19, influenza, CMV and Epstein-Barr virus. Three of the identified cytomegalovirus-associated TCR beta chains were confirmed in vitro to be specific for cytomegalovirus antigens. An association between a missense DCLRE1C variant and V-gene and J-gene trimming of TCR beta chains was found in a later genetic analysis and replicated in an independent cohort. Most TCR sequences were seen in very few donors, while some public TCRs were found in many individuals. The study gave a list of more than 150 TCR beta chains associated with cytomegalovirus. In an earlier analysis of 450 to 750 of the donors, most TCR beta V segments appeared in productive rearrangements about 87% or about 30% of the time, broadly matching IMGT annotations. Because counts were too low, about 18 rarely observed V segments, including chromosome 9 orphons, were excluded from the earlier analysis of some 590 of the donors. The classifier was reported to diagnose cytomegalovirus status with high specificity and sensitivity in both the original and validation cohorts. A further reported finding was that TCR beta sequences accurately predicted the HLA-A and HLA-B alleles for most subjects in the first cohort. This cohort had only TCR beta chains sequenced, and the lack of alpha or paired-chain data limited which features could be detected. According to the authors, the approach could potentially be generalized to other disease states and immunological phenotypes. The 87-base-pair reads could not distinguish some IMGT-functional V segments, including TRBV6-2 and TRBV6-3, so those segments were excluded. When HLA alleles, especially DR and DQ, strongly co-occurred, TCR associations were difficult to assign to individual alleles. A later analysis found that HLA-associated TCR beta chains were more clonally expanded and had lower generation probabilities than equally common non-associated chains. HLA typing was unavailable for some donors at each locus, so association tests used only the typed subset. A group of highly shared sequence variants was considered likely to be a technical artifact of the sequencing pipeline. A later analysis found that most CMV-associated TCR beta chains appeared HLA-restricted, with HLA associations seemingly driven largely by CMV exposure. Linkage disequilibrium might explain the correlated functional status among segregating V segments, but an unknown experimental factor could not be excluded.

The cohort consisted of some 670 healthy bone marrow donors. All cohort members were sampled while nominally healthy, although unrecorded immune exposures were likely present. The donor was CMV seropositive and belonged to the group of 250 to 350 seropositive cohort members. Every donor gave a peripheral blood sample, and the peripheral blood mononuclear cells from that sample were used for TCR beta sequencing. Genomic DNA was extracted from the blood cell samples with the Qiagen DNeasy Blood Extraction Kit. CDR1 and CDR2 are read off the germline V gene (reference sequence) as LNHDA and SQIVND. The CDR3, cysteine through phenylalanine, is 16 amino acids long. Only the CDR3 portion is preserved as DNA: 48 bases, with reading frame beginning at the first base. The junction shows trimming of 4 bases on V and 7 bases on J, and the gene matches do not reach 8 bases of it. Note on this clone: This clone's antigen is unknown. No much larger clonotype is one base removed from it; base qualities were not supplied.

Receptors were amplified or captured by the immunoSEQ multiplex PCR assay. A mixture of 60 forward primers for TCR Vbeta segments and 13 reverse primers for TCR Jbeta segments was used in the multiplex PCR. The CDR3 region of rearranged TCR beta genes was amplified from genomic DNA with a multiplex PCR assay. The Illumina HiSeq System was used to sequence the amplified TCR beta libraries as 87-base-pair reads. The original pipeline was this. A later analysis tallied 75 million to 95 million unique TCR beta chains across the 660 or so repertoires, and approximately 9.9 million of those chains were shared by two or more donors. A nearest-neighbor algorithm error-corrected the raw reads and collapsed the reads into unique sequences, merging closely related sequences to remove PCR and sequencing errors. Alignment of CDR3 sequences to IMGT reference sequences was used to assign V, D and J gene segments. For a sequence to be retained, a match of at least six nucleotides to both a V gene segment and a J gene segment was required. Rearrangements were classified as productive when the CDR3 lacked stop codons and remained in frame with V and J, and all other rearrangements were classified as non-productive. Following IMGT convention, CDR3 was defined as the stretch from the second conserved V-encoded cysteine up to the conserved J-encoded phenylalanine. In an earlier analysis of more than 550 of the donors, sequences lacking an unambiguous match to a single V gene segment were excluded. An earlier analysis of fewer than 650 of the donors classified V segments as functional when productive rearrangements were above 56.7% and as segregating when the standard deviation between donors was above 5%. A statistical classification framework was built for diagnosing cytomegalovirus status from the catalog of TCR beta chain sequences. In a later analysis, TCR nucleotide sequences were compared against IMGT/GENE-DB human TR gene sequences so that V and J genes could be assigned. The TCRdist pipeline was used in a later analysis to assign CDR3 sequences and most-parsimonious VDJ recombination scenarios. A later analysis defined each TCR beta chain by its CDR3 amino acid sequence plus V-gene family, and excluded reads lacking a unique V-gene family. A later analysis removed several hundred highly shared, low-generation-probability nucleotide sequences to deal with suspected cross-contamination and a sequencing artifact. For each public chain, a later analysis derived a clonal expansion index from normalized ranks of inferred template counts within each repertoire. In a later analysis, generation probabilities were computed with a VDJ recombination model fitted to out-of-frame rearrangements, and the resulting probabilities were checked against IGoR. In a later analysis, hypergeometric tests were used to score TCR-TCR, TCR-HLA and TCR-CMV co-occurrence, with a repertoire-size bias correction applied to TCR pairs. In a later analysis, false discovery rates were estimated by permuting HLA or CMV assignments 20 times. In a later analysis, co-occurring TCRs were grouped with DBSCAN, and TCRdist sequence similarity was added when clustering was performed within HLA-allele-positive subsets. Repertoires with fewer than 30,000 or more than 120,000 public chains, plus five repertoires with anomalous nucleotide sharing, were excluded from co-occurrence clustering. The clones in this table, taken by TCRdb from immuneACCESS, are in-frame only. Not every clone is retained; where verified, under half of the shortfall comes from an unresolved V gene, and the cause of the rest is unknown. V and J calls and clone size are copied from that table; D and trimming were computed from the DNA. Present in this sample are more than 100,000 clones, about 83% of which were seen just once. The ten largest account for about 2.6% of the sample.

This chain is built from TRBV19 and TRBJ2-7; 15 middle bases align to TRBD2. The clonotype comes from a woman aged 40-49 years in good health and CMV-seropositive. The sequenced sample consisted of PBMCs. CDR3 reads: CASSRGLAGGRLEQYF. The bases read TGTGCCAGTAGTAGGGGACTAGCGGGGGGCCGCTTGGAGCAGTACTTC.